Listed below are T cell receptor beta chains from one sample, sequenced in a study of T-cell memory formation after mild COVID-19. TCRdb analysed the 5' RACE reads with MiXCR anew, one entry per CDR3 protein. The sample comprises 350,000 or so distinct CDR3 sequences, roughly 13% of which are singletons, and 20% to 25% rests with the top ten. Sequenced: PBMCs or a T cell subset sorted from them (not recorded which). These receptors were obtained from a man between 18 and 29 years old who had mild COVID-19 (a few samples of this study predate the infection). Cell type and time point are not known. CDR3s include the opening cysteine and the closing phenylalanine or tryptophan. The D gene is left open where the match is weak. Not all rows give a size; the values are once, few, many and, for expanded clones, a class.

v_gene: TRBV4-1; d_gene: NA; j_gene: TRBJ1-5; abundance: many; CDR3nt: TGCGCCAGCAGCTATCAAGGAGGGAGGGATCAGCCCCAGCATTTT; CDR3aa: CASSYQGGRDQPQHF
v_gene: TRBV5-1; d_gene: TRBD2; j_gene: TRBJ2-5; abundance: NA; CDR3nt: TGCGCCAGCAGCCAAAGGACTAGCGGGGGATCTGAGACCCAGTACTTC; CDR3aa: CASSQRTSGGSETQYF
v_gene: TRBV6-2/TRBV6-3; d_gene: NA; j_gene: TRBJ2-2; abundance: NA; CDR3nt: TGTGCCAGCATGCGGCCGAACACCGGGGAGCTGTTTTTT; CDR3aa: CASMRPNTGELFF
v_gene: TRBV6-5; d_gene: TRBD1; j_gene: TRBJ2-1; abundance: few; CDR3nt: TGTGCCAGCAGTTACTCGCGGACAGGGGGGAATGAGCAGTTCTTC; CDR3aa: CASSYSRTGGNEQFF
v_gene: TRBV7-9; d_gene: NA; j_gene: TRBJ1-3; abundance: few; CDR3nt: TGTGCCAGCACCTTCGACTTTTCCACCATATATTTT; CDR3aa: CASTFDFSTIYF
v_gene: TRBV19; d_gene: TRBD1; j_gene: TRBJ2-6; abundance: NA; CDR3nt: TGTGCCAGTAGTAGGACAGGGGTTATCTCTGGGGCCAACGTCCTGACTTTC; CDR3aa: CASSRTGVISGANVLTF
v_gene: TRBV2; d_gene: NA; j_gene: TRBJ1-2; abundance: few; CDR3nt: TGTGCCAGCAGTGAAGGTTGGGTTGGCGGCTACACCTTC; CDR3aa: CASSEGWVGGYTF
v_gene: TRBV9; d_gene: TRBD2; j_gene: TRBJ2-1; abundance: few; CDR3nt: TGTGCCAGCAGCGCTAGCGGGGGGGCTAGTTTACAGCAGTTCTTC; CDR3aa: CASSASGGASLQQFF
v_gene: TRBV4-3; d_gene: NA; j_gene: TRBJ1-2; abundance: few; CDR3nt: TGCGCCAGCAGCCAAGATTCTTCCATTGGGGGTAATGGCTACACCTTC; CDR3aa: CASSQDSSIGGNGYTF
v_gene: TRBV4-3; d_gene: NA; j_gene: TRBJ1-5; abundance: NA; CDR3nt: TGCGCCAGCAGCCAAGGGAGGGGTTTGAGCCAGCCCCAGCATTTT; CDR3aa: CASSQGRGLSQPQHF
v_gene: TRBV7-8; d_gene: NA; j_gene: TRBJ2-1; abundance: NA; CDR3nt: TGTGCCAGCGGGGGAACGAGGGGGCAGTTCTTC; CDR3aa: CASGGTRGQFF
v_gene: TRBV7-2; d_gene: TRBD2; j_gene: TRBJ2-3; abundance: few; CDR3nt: TGTGCCAGCAGCCCCGGGAGGGAGACAGATACGCAGTATTTT; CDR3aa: CASSPGRETDTQYF
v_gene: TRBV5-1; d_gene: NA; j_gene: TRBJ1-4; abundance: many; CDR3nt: TGCGCCAGCAGCTTGAGGGCAGACTCAACTAATGAAAAACTGTTTTTT; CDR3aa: CASSLRADSTNEKLFF
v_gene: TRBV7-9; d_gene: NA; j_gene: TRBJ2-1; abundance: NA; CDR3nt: TGTGCCAGCAGCTTAGGGGCCGTGGGACTGCAGTTCTTC; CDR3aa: CASSLGAVGLQFF
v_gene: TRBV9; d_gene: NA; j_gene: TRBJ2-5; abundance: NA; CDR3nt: TGTGCCAGCAGCGCCTCGAACGGACTCCGGGAGACCCAGTACTTC; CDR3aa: CASSASNGLRETQYF
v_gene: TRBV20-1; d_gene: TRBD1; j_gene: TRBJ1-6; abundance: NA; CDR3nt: TGCAGTGCCTCCGCGGGACAGAGCTCCTATAATTCACCCCTCCACTTT; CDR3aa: CSASAGQSSYNSPLHF
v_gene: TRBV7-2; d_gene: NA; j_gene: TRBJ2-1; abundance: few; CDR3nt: TGTGCCAGCAGCGTCACTAGTAACCATGAGCAGTTCTTC; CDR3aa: CASSVTSNHEQFF
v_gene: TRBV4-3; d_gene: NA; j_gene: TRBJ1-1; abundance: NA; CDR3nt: TGCGCCAGCAGCCATGAAGGGTCGGGCACTGAAGCTTTCTTT; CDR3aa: CASSHEGSGTEAFF
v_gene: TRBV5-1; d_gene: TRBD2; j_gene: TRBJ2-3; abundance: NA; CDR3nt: TGCGCCAGCGCGACGCTAGCGGCTAGCACAGATACGCAGTATTTT; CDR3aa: CASATLAASTDTQYF
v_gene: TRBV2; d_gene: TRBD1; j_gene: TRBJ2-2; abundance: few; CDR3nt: TGTGCCAGCAGGATGAAGGACAGGGCTGACGGGGAGCTGTTTTTT; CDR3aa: CASRMKDRADGELFF
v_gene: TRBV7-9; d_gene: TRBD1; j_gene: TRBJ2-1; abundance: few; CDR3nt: TGTGCCAGCAGGGCCGGGACAGGGGGCTACAATGAGCAGTTCTTC; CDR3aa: CASRAGTGGYNEQFF
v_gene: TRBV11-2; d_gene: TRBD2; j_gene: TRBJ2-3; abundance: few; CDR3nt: TGTGCCAGCAGCTTAGGACTAGCTGTCACAGATACGCAGTATTTT; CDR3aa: CASSLGLAVTDTQYF
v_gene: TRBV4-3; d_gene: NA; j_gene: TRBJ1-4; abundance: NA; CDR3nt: TGCGCCAGCAGCCAAGAAGGGCAGGTTGATGGAAAACTGTTTTTT; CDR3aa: CASSQEGQVDGKLFF
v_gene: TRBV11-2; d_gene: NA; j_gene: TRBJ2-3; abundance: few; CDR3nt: TGTGCCAGCAGCCCCTCCTCAGACCCAGATACGCAGTATTTT; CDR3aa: CASSPSSDPDTQYF
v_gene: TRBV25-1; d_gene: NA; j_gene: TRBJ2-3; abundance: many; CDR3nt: TGTGCCAGCAGTACCTCGGGCGGTACCTCAGATACGCAGTATTTT; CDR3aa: CASSTSGGTSDTQYF
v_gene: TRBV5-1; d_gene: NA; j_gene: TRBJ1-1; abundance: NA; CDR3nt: TGCGCCAGCAGCTTGGGTTCCGGGACACTCAACACTGAAGCTTTCTTT; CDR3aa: CASSLGSGTLNTEAFF